What follows are 13 T cell receptor beta chains derived from one specimen sequenced in a study of T cell repertoires in ileal Crohn's disease. Only in-frame clones appear in the TCRdb table, and some are missing; sequencing was by immunoSEQ multiplex PCR. The sample holds a few thousand clones; 95% are singletons and the top ten take roughly 0.31%. The sample taken for sequencing was ileal tissue. The receptors originated from an adult with Crohn's disease.

The chain has TRBV2 and TRBJ1-1; D is uncertain. Germline CDR1 is SNHLY and CDR2 is FYNNEI. Trimming took off 6 bases at V and 2 bases at J, with 13 bases between the two ends. The CDR3 covers 14 residues. CDR3 sequence reads: CASRAERLNTEAFF. The CDR3 nucleotides are TGTGCCAGCAGAGCCGAGAGGTTAAACACTGAAGCTTTCTTT.

V gene TRBV11-2 combines with J gene TRBJ2-3; 7 bases agree with TRBD2. Per germline, CDR1 SGHAT and CDR2 FQNNGV. This CDR3 region has 15 residues. V shed 3 bases, J shed 2 bases, and the junction held 5 bases outside the gene matches. The CDR3 protein is CASSFGTTITDTQYF. CDR3 sequence (DNA): TGTGCCAGCAGCTTCGGGACTACGATCACAGATACGCAGTATTTT.

J is TRBJ2-7 and V is TRBV7-3; 13 bases align to TRBD2. Germline V gives CDR1 SGHTA, CDR2 FQGTGA. The trim removed 0 bases at V and 2 bases at J, leaving 13 bases unmatched. This CDR3 has 20 residues. CDR3 in DNA: TGTGCCAGCAGCTTAACGGGGACTAGCGGGGACCGACCGGGGGCCTACGAGCAGTACGTC. Its translation: CASSLTGTSGDRPGAYEQYV.

V gene TRBV29-1 combines with J gene TRBJ2-3, with 13 bases lining up with TRBD2. From germline, CDR1 is SQVTM and CDR2 ANQGSEA. CDR3 length: 14 residues. The V gene end was trimmed by 8 bases and the J gene end by 6 bases; junction bases not matched to a gene: 8. This chain's CDR3 is CSTKGTSGVDTQYF. CDR3 coding DNA: TGCAGCACCAAGGGGACTAGCGGGGTGGATACGCAGTATTTT.

The rearrangement links TRBV7-2 to TRBJ1-5; unclear D gene. Germline V gene sequence: CDR1 SGHTA, CDR2 FQGNSA. The CDR3 has 13 amino acids. With 3 bases removed from V and 6 bases from J, the gap between germline ends came to 9 bases. The DNA for the CDR3 is TGTGCCAGCAGCTTGACTTCGAGTCAGCCCCAGCATTTT. This translates into CASSLTSSQPQHF.

This chain joins TRBV7-2 and TRBJ2-1; 11 nucleotides agree with TRBD2. The CDR3 sequence is 15 residues long. The germline CDR1 and CDR2 sequences are SGHTA and FQGNSA. V dropped 2 bases and J dropped 6; count of bases not matched to a gene: 3. CDR3 DNA: TGTGCCAGCAGCTTACGGGGGACTAGCGGCAATGAGCAGTTCTTC. This gives the protein CASSLRGTSGNEQFF.

The rearrangement links TRBV27 to TRBJ2-3; TRBD2 aligns across 16 bases. Per germline, CDR1 MNHEY and CDR2 SMNVEV (reference sequence). V lost 1 base to trimming and J lost 4 bases; unmatched junction nucleotides: 2. The CDR3 loop spans 17 amino acids. The DNA for the CDR3 is TGTGCCAGCAGTTTATTGGGACTAGCGGGGGGGTCAGATACGCAGTATTTT. It translates to CASSLLGLAGGSDTQYF.

This chain joins TRBV9 and TRBJ2-1, with 8 nucleotides matching TRBD1. Looked up from germline, CDR1 is SGDLS and CDR2 is YYNGEE. The CDR3 has 18 residues. J gave up 3 bases and V 1 base, and 12 bases lay outside the gene matches. Here the CDR3 DNA reads TGTGCCAGCAGCGTACTTCCTTCGGGACAGGTCCGCTACAATGAGCAGTTCTTC. Protein product: CASSVLPSGQVRYNEQFF.

The chain is built from TRBV27 and TRBJ1-1; D might be TRBD1 (6 bases). The germline V gene encodes CDR1 MNHEY and CDR2 SMNVEV (reference sequence). Trimming shortened V by 7 bases and J by 0 bases, and 15 bases separated the two germline ends. The CDR3 length is 15 residues. The DNA of the CDR3 is TGTGCCAGCATCCTGCGTGGGGGCTTGAACACTGAAGCTTTCTTT. Translating it yields CASILRGGLNTEAFF.

This chain uses TRBV7-3 with TRBJ2-1; D uncertain. The ends were cut back, 5 bases at V and 6 bases at J, with 11 bases in the middle. CDR1 is SGHTA and CDR2 is FQGTGA in the germline V gene. The CDR3 has 13 amino acids. The DNA of the CDR3 is TGTGCCAGCAGCCCCTTTTGGAGCAATGAGCAGTTCTTC. Translating it yields CASSPFWSNEQFF.

The chain employs TRBV5-1 and TRBJ2-5, with D tentatively TRBD1 (6 bases). CDR3 length equals 16 residues. The germline CDR1 and CDR2 sequences are SGHRS and YFSETQ. V lost 0 bases, J lost 1 base, and 13 bases lay in between. The CDR3 protein is CASSLAGLGGQETQYF. The CDR3 DNA reads as TGCGCCAGCAGCTTGGCCGGGCTAGGGGGCCAAGAGACCCAGTACTTC. The entire variable domain, with the rest obtained from reference TRBV5-1 and TRBJ2-5, is as follows: KAGVTQTPRYLIKTRGQQVTLSCSPISGHRSVSWYQQTPGQGLQFLFEYFSETQRNKGNFPGRFSGRQFSNSRSEMNVSTLELGDSALYLCASSLAGLGGQETQYFGPGTRLLVL.

The chain employs TRBV5-4 and TRBJ2-2; D possibly corresponds to TRBD1 (5 bases). The length of the CDR3 is 13 residues. Looked up from germline, CDR1 is SGHNT and CDR2 is YYREEE (reference sequence). Trimming cost V 4 bases and J 4 bases, with 8 bases left between them. In DNA, the CDR3 is TGTGCCAGCAGCCGGACAACCACCGGGGAGCTGTTTTTT. Its protein product is CASSRTTTGELFF.

The chain recombines TRBV25-1 with TRBJ1-6, with 8 nucleotides matching TRBD1. Germline V gives CDR1 MGHDK, CDR2 SYGVNS. V lost 4 bases, J lost 13 bases, and 6 bases stayed unmatched. The CDR3 consists of 13 residues. This CDR3 is CASSGVQGAPLHF. The CDR3 DNA reads TGTGCCAGCAGTGGGGTCCAGGGGGCCCCCCTCCACTTT.